The entry below gives a single T cell receptor beta chain sequence along with its context. What it recognizes is unknown. This CDR3 spans 17 amino acids. V shed 7 bases, J shed 4 bases, and the junction held 13 bases outside the gene matches. The germline CDR1 and CDR2 sequences are KGHDR and SFDVKD. These data are taken from a study of blood T cells in healthy people across ages. Overall study findings and caveats: TCR beta diversity per million T cells fell roughly linearly with age.

Together with a sample-barcoded 5' primer, a J-beta primer mix was included in a second PCR lasting roughly 6 to 12 cycles. One entry per CDR3 protein results from TCRdb running MiXCR on the 5' RACE reads. The sample records approximately 780,000 distinct CDR3 sequences, about a quarter being singletons. The same specimen was also included in a second study, on T cells of mothers and their children.

The source material was blood. The origin of this receptor is a boy between 5 and 17 years old in good health. The gene calls are TRBV24-1 and TRBJ2-7, with 12 nucleotides matching TRBD2. In DNA, the CDR3 is TGTGCCACCAGCACCCGGCGGCCGACTAGCGGGGGATACGAGCAGTACTTC. Its translation is CATSTRRPTSGGYEQYF.